This passage covers 26 T cell receptor beta chains from one sample sequenced in a study of neurological immune-mediated disorders. In TCRdb, the 5' RACE reads were re-called with MiXCR into one record per CDR3 protein. The table lists 50,000 or so distinct CDR3 sequences, 3% to 4% of them singletons. Input material: PBMCs. The origin of the receptors is an older woman with multiple sclerosis.

With regard to this clonotype: This clone may be a read error of a much larger clone one base away. V gene TRBV12-3 or TRBV12-4 combines with J gene TRBJ2-2; tentatively, D is TRBD1 (5 bases). Trimming removed 10 bases at V and 6 bases at J, with 12 bases between. The CDR3 consists of 12 residues. This CDR3 is CANQGGPGELFF. The CDR3 DNA is TGTGCCAACCAGGGTGGGCCCGGGGAGCTGTTTTTT.

This clonotype was detected ten times or more. The V and J genes are TRBV20-1 and TRBJ1-1; D not certain. This CDR3 is 12 amino acids long. Trimming shortened V by 3 bases and J by 2 bases, and 7 bases separated the two germline ends. CDR1 DFQATT and CDR2 SNEGSKA come from the germline V gene (reference sequence). The CDR3 DNA is TGCAGTGCTAGCTCCGGCAACACTGAAGCTTTCTTT. Amino acids: CSASSGNTEAFF.

This clonotype was counted between two and nine times. The J gene is TRBJ2-1, the V gene TRBV6-1; D is ambiguous. This CDR3 is built from 12 residues. V dropped 6 bases and J dropped 8 bases, with 11 bases sitting between them. Germline CDR1 is MNHNS and CDR2 is SASEGT. The CDR3 nucleotides read TGTGCCAGCAGAGTCCCCGTGGATGAGCAGTTCTTC. Translating it yields CASRVPVDEQFF.

This clonotype was detected many times. This may stem from a read error, because a much larger clone lies one nucleotide away. This chain joins TRBV4-3 and TRBJ2-5, with 9 bases aligning to TRBD2. Germline trimming cut 1 base from V and 1 base from J; bases unmatched to any gene: 1. There are 15 residues in the CDR3. Germline CDR1 is LGHNA and CDR2 is YSLEER. The DNA for the CDR3 is TGCGCCAGCAGCCAAGCGCGGGGGGGCCAAGAGACCCAGTACTTC. Protein product: CASSQARGGQETQYF.

This clonotype has a count of ten or more. The chain combines TRBV5-1 with TRBJ1-5; D is possibly TRBD1 (5 bases). This CDR3 spans 16 amino acids. V lost 0 bases and J lost 6, with 16 bases in between. In germline, CDR1 is SGHRS, CDR2 YFSETQ. The CDR3 region is CASSLGDSRDGQPQHF. CDR3 in DNA: TGCGCCAGCAGCTTGGGGGATTCCAGGGATGGTCAGCCCCAGCATTTT.

This clonotype was counted ten times or more. V is TRBV20-1 and J is TRBJ1-5; D is unresolved. The CDR3 sequence is 15 residues long. V was pared by 0 bases and J by 6 bases, with 15 bases between. Germline V CDR1 and CDR2: DFQATT, SNEGSKA (reference sequence). For the CDR3, the DNA is TGCAGTGCTAGAGATCGGGCTCCTTGGGCTCAGCCCCAGCATTTT. This encodes CSARDRAPWAQPQHF.

This clonotype was seen at least ten times. This sequence joins TRBV5-5 and TRBJ2-7; a possible D gene is TRBD2 (6 bases). Germline lookup yields CDR1 SGHKS and CDR2 YYEKEE (reference sequence). CDR3 size: 15 residues. Deletions cut 2 bases from V and 3 bases from J, with 15 bases between. The CDR3 is CASSFGGGLNYEQYF. Written as DNA, the CDR3 is TGTGCCAGCAGCTTCGGGGGAGGCCTTAACTACGAGCAGTACTTC.

This clonotype was counted at least ten times. The J gene is TRBJ2-7, the V gene TRBV7-2, with 10 bases fitting TRBD2. V lost 1 base to trimming and J lost 2 bases; unmatched junction nucleotides: 5. The V gene's germline CDR1 is SGHTA and CDR2 FQGNSA. This CDR3 contains 16 residues. The CDR3 reads CASSLDGLAGAYEQYF. The CDR3 DNA reads TGTGCCAGCAGCTTAGATGGTCTAGCGGGGGCCTACGAGCAGTACTTC.

This clonotype has ten or more counts. This rearrangement joins TRBV12-3 or TRBV12-4 to TRBJ1-1, with no clear D. V shed 5 bases and J shed 0 bases, with 7 bases lying between them. There are 13 residues in the CDR3. The CDR3 loop is CASSDDMNTEAFF. For the CDR3, the DNA is TGTGCCAGCAGTGACGATATGAACACTGAAGCTTTCTTT.

This clonotype was observed at least ten times. The rearrangement joins TRBV6-6 to TRBJ2-1; tentatively, D is TRBD2 (6 bases). V lost 0 bases and J 15 bases, leaving 24 bases between the germline ends. This CDR3 has 16 residues. Germline loops: CDR1 MNHNY, CDR2 SVGAGI (reference sequence). CDR3 coding DNA: TGTGCCAGCAGTTACTCGATACTAGCAGGCCCTTCTGCTGCGTTCTTC. Translation gives CASSYSILAGPSAAFF.

This clonotype was counted many times. The V gene is TRBV9, the J gene TRBJ2-7; TRBD2 might be the D (5 bases). Germline loops: CDR1 SGDLS, CDR2 YYNGEE. CDR3 length: 14 amino acids. The V end lost 4 bases, the J end lost 1 base, and 12 bases lay between the germline ends. The CDR3 nucleotides are TGTGCCAGCAGCCCCTACGGACTTTCCTACGAGCAGTACTTC. It codes for CASSPYGLSYEQYF.

This clonotype occurred many times. V and J are TRBV5-1 and TRBJ1-1; TRBD1 is a possible D gene (5 bases). The CDR3 sequence is 12 residues long. Per germline, CDR1 SGHRS and CDR2 YFSETQ. The V and J ends lost 4 bases and 8 bases respectively, with 12 bases between them. This CDR3 is CASSPGGQEAFF. CDR3 in DNA: TGCGCCAGCAGCCCCGGAGGACAAGAAGCTTTCTTT. The variable domain in full, with the rest retrieved from reference TRBV5-1 and TRBJ1-1, is KAGVTQTPRYLIKTRGQQVTLSCSPISGHRSVSWYQQTPGQGLQFLFEYFSETQRNKGNFPGRFSGRQFSNSRSEMNVSTLELGDSALYLCASSPGGQEAFFGQGTRLTVV.

This clonotype has more than one count but fewer than ten. A much larger clone sits a single nucleotide away, making a read error possible. The chain combines TRBV24-1 with TRBJ2-3, with 7 bases aligning to TRBD1. The CDR3 runs 15 residues. With V trimmed by 4 bases and J by 7 bases, 10 bases remained unmatched. Germline V gives CDR1 KGHDR, CDR2 SFDVKD. CDR3 DNA sequence: TGTGCCACCAGTGACCACGGCAGGGGGACGTATACGCAGTATTTT. It yields the protein CATSDHGRGTYTQYF.

This clonotype has at least ten counts. The chain combines TRBV19 with TRBJ2-5; unclear D gene. Trimming left V 3 bases short and J 9 bases short, with 17 bases between. The CDR3 loop spans 14 amino acids. CDR1 and CDR2 from the germline V gene are LNHDA and SQIVND (reference sequence). The CDR3: CASSMRYGIEPQYF. The DNA of the CDR3 is TGTGCCAGTAGTATGCGGTATGGAATCGAGCCCCAGTACTTC.

This clonotype was counted many times. This chain joins TRBV5-6 and TRBJ2-1; TRBD2 might be the D (5 bases). The V end was cut by 3 bases, the J end by 5 bases, with 9 bases between. This CDR3 spans 13 amino acids. The germline gives CDR1 SGHDT, CDR2 YYEEEE. CDR3: CASSWLADNEQFF. In nucleotides, the CDR3 is TGTGCCAGCAGCTGGCTAGCCGACAATGAGCAGTTCTTC.

This clonotype was detected ten times or more. This chain joins TRBV3-1 and TRBJ2-1; D is unresolved. Trimming shortened V by 0 bases and J by 4 bases, and 10 bases separated the two germline ends. The germline CDR1 and CDR2 sequences are LGHDT and YNNKEL (reference sequence). The CDR3 is 15 residues long. CDR3: CASSQERIGYNEQFF. The DNA of the CDR3 is TGTGCCAGCAGCCAAGAGCGGATAGGGTACAATGAGCAGTTCTTC.

This clonotype was seen at least ten times. V usage is TRBV5-1 and J usage is TRBJ2-5; perhaps D is TRBD1 or TRBD2 (5 bases each). The CDR3 is made up of 11 amino acids. Trimming left V 5 bases short and J 11 bases short, with 13 bases between. Germline-derived CDR1 and CDR2 are SGHRS and YFSETQ. The CDR3 sequence is CASRTEGPQYF. The CDR3 DNA sequence: TGCGCCAGCAGGACCGAGGGACCTCAGTACTTC.

In this sample, this clonotype turned up many times. The chain carries TRBV12-3 or TRBV12-4 and TRBJ2-2; D may match TRBD1 or TRBD2 (5 bases each). V was clipped by 4 bases and J by 4 bases, with 13 bases between them. This CDR3 is 15 amino acids long. The CDR3 nucleotides are TGTGCCAGCAGTTCGGGACGGAGGTTCACCGGGGAGCTGTTTTTT. It specifies CASSSGRRFTGELFF.

This clonotype was observed many times. This chain connects TRBV5-1 to TRBJ2-2; D call uncertain. Germline V lookup: CDR1 SGHRS, CDR2 YFSETQ. The CDR3 totals 15 residues. V lost 0 bases and J 3 bases, leaving 9 bases between the germline ends. The CDR3 loop is CASSLDNSYTGELFF. As DNA, the CDR3 is TGCGCCAGCAGCTTGGATAACAGCTACACCGGGGAGCTGTTTTTT.

This clonotype was recorded at least ten times. V and J are TRBV3-1 and TRBJ2-1, with TRBD2 as a possible D gene (5 bases). The CDR3 loop spans 18 amino acids. Germline V gives CDR1 LGHDT, CDR2 YNNKEL (reference sequence). V gave up 4 bases and J gave up 0 bases, with 19 bases separating them. This CDR3 is CASSPGIGHRPSYNEQFF. The CDR3 DNA sequence: TGTGCCAGCAGCCCGGGAATAGGGCATAGACCCTCCTACAATGAGCAGTTCTTC.

Relative to its sample, this clonotype is medium-sized (0.01 to 0.1%). V and J are TRBV20-1 and TRBJ2-7; TRBD2 agrees at 8 bases. Germline-derived CDR1 and CDR2 are DFQATT and SNEGSKA (reference sequence). The CDR3 spans 15 residues. V lost 0 bases, J lost 2 bases, and 6 bases stayed unmatched. Here the CDR3 reads CSARDVPGGTYEQYF. CDR3 in DNA: TGCAGTGCTAGAGATGTACCGGGAGGGACCTACGAGCAGTACTTC.

Many counts were recorded for this clonotype. V is TRBV20-1 and J is TRBJ2-3; 13 nucleotides match TRBD2. From germline, CDR1 is DFQATT and CDR2 SNEGSKA (reference sequence). CDR3 length: 18 residues. V shed 3 bases, J shed 5 bases, and the junction held 14 bases outside the gene matches. CDR3 in DNA: TGCAGTGCTAGGGGAGGACTAGCGGGGGATGGAAGGAGAGATACGCAGTATTTT. Amino acid sequence: CSARGGLAGDGRRDTQYF.

This clonotype was seen repeatedly, ten times or more. The V and J genes are TRBV5-1 and TRBJ2-1; D is unresolved. CDR3 length: 13 amino acids. V lost 1 base to trimming and J lost 10 bases, with 12 bases between them. CDR1 SGHRS and CDR2 YFSETQ come from the germline V gene. For the CDR3, the DNA is TGCGCCAGCAGCTTGTCGCAGCCTGGGGAGCAGTTCTTC. Translation: CASSLSQPGEQFF.

This clonotype was detected many times. This chain connects TRBV5-1 to TRBJ2-2; 11 bases agree with TRBD1. V trimming: 0 bases; J trimming: 4 bases; junction bases outside the gene matches: 11. Germline CDR1 reads SGHRS; CDR2 reads YFSETQ. CDR3 size: 19 residues. The CDR3 here is CASSLVNADRGRITGELFF. The CDR3 DNA reads TGCGCCAGCAGCTTGGTCAATGCGGACAGGGGGCGAATCACCGGGGAGCTGTTTTTT.

This clonotype was seen repeatedly, ten times or more. The J gene is TRBJ2-3, the V gene TRBV5-6; 10 nucleotides agree with TRBD2. The germline V gene encodes CDR1 SGHDT and CDR2 YYEEEE. The CDR3 covers 16 residues. V shed 1 base and J 3 bases; nucleotides not matched to a gene: 5. CDR3 residues: CASSLSASGGTDTQYF. The CDR3, as DNA: TGTGCCAGCAGCTTGAGCGCTAGCGGGGGAACAGATACGCAGTATTTT.

This clonotype was seen ten or more times. The J gene is TRBJ2-3, the V gene TRBV10-1; D may match TRBD1 or TRBD2 (6 bases each). The ends were cut back, 5 bases at V and 5 bases at J, with 17 bases in the middle. Germline CDR1 WNHNN, CDR2 SYGVQD (reference sequence). The CDR3 contains 15 residues. The CDR3 here is CASSPGDSARDTQYF. CDR3 bases: TGCGCCAGCAGTCCAGGGGACTCCGCCAGAGATACGCAGTATTTT.